This TCR beta chain emerged from a study of T cells in localized non-small cell lung cancer. Study observations and caveats: In uninvolved adjacent lung, T cell clonality reached its highest value, exceeding tumor. Appearances in adjacent lung were noted for a median 57 of the top 100 tumor clones. It remains possible that heterogeneity exists, since only one tumor region was sequenced.

This table comes from immunoSEQ multiplex PCR, and its TCRdb copy is limited to in-frame clones, with some not included. Among around 140,000 clones, roughly 90% were seen once, and the ten largest hold 1.7%. The CDR3 has 17 residues. Trimming cost V 5 bases and J 1 base; bases outside gene matches: 10. The germline V gene encodes CDR1 MDHEN and CDR2 SYDVKM. As regards this clone: As yet, its antigen is unknown.

The material was peripheral blood, obtained before any cancer treatment. The chain links TRBV28 to TRBJ2-2, with 7 bases matching TRBD2. This receptor was identified in a female donor at least 60 years old with stage I lung adenocarcinoma. This CDR3 reads CASSLARSSGNTGELFF. CDR3 in DNA: TGTGCCAGCAGTCTCGCCCGGTCTAGCGGGAACACCGGGGAGCTGTTTTTT.